Listed below are T cell receptor beta chains from one sample, sequenced in a study of blood T cells in healthy people across ages. Each CDR3 protein gets one entry after TCRdb re-called the 5' RACE reads with MiXCR. The sample lists about 280,000 distinct CDR3 sequences, roughly 26% occurring once. Sequences were obtained from blood. These receptors originate from a woman in her 70s in good health. Both conserved end residues are part of each CDR3. A D gene is named only where the DNA matches it firmly. A row's size may be missing; if present it is once, few, many or a size class.

v_call: TRBV7-2
d_call: .
j_call: TRBJ2-5
clone_size: .
cdr3_nt: TGTGCCAGCAGCTTAACCGGGATCGCACAAGAGGCCCAGTACTTC
cdr3_aa: CASSLTGIAQEAQYF

v_call: TRBV20-1
d_call: .
j_call: TRBJ1-3
clone_size: few
cdr3_nt: TGCAGTGCTAGAGATACAGGAACTGGAAACACCATATATTTT
cdr3_aa: CSARDTGTGNTIYF

v_call: TRBV3-1
d_call: TRBD2
j_call: TRBJ2-3
clone_size: .
cdr3_nt: TGTGCCAGCAGCCCGGGACTAGAAACAGATACGCAGTATTTT
cdr3_aa: CASSPGLETDTQYF

v_call: TRBV28
d_call: .
j_call: TRBJ2-1
clone_size: many
cdr3_nt: TGTGCCAGCAGCTCCCCGGGACTCTCCTACAATGAGCAGTTCTTC
cdr3_aa: CASSSPGLSYNEQFF

v_call: TRBV20-1
d_call: TRBD2
j_call: TRBJ2-7
clone_size: few
cdr3_nt: TGCAGTGCTAGAGATCCGCGGGGGAGCCCCTACGAGCAGTACTTC
cdr3_aa: CSARDPRGSPYEQYF

v_call: TRBV27
d_call: TRBD2
j_call: TRBJ2-7
clone_size: .
cdr3_nt: TGTGCCAGCAGTCCAAAGACTAGCGGGAGCTACGAGCAGTACTTC
cdr3_aa: CASSPKTSGSYEQYF

v_call: TRBV5-1
d_call: TRBD2
j_call: TRBJ2-5
clone_size: .
cdr3_nt: TGCGCCAGCAGCTTGGAGGGACTAGCGGGAAGAGAGACCCAGTACTTC
cdr3_aa: CASSLEGLAGRETQYF

v_call: TRBV6-6
d_call: TRBD2
j_call: TRBJ2-5
clone_size: .
cdr3_nt: TGTGCCAGCACGACTAGCGGGAGAGAGACCCAGTACTTC
cdr3_aa: CASTTSGRETQYF

v_call: TRBV7-9
d_call: .
j_call: TRBJ2-7
clone_size: .
cdr3_nt: TGTGCCAGCAGCTTCGTCTCAGACGAGCAGTACTTC
cdr3_aa: CASSFVSDEQYF

v_call: TRBV7-2
d_call: .
j_call: TRBJ1-2
clone_size: .
cdr3_nt: TGTGCCAGCAGCTTAGGAGCAGGGCTCTATGGCTACACCTTC
cdr3_aa: CASSLGAGLYGYTF

v_call: TRBV7-2
d_call: .
j_call: TRBJ1-1
clone_size: .
cdr3_nt: TGTGCCAGCAGCTTACGGGTTGTCGCGAACACTGAAGCTTTCTTT
cdr3_aa: CASSLRVVANTEAFF

v_call: TRBV20-1
d_call: .
j_call: TRBJ2-7
clone_size: .
cdr3_nt: TGCAGTGCTAGGGACACTGGAACCTACGAGCAGTACTTC
cdr3_aa: CSARDTGTYEQYF

v_call: TRBV9
d_call: .
j_call: TRBJ1-5
clone_size: .
cdr3_nt: TGTGCCAGCAGCGCCGGGGGGAGACCTTCGTTCGGTCAGCCCCAGCATTTT
cdr3_aa: CASSAGGRPSFGQPQHF

v_call: TRBV6-6
d_call: TRBD1
j_call: TRBJ1-3
clone_size: .
cdr3_nt: TGTGCCAGCAGTCAGGGGGCCTGGGGAAACACCATATATTTT
cdr3_aa: CASSQGAWGNTIYF

v_call: TRBV20-1
d_call: .
j_call: TRBJ2-1
clone_size: .
cdr3_nt: TGCAGTGCTAGTCGGCTACTCAATGAGCAGTTCTTC
cdr3_aa: CSASRLLNEQFF

v_call: TRBV29-1
d_call: .
j_call: TRBJ1-1
clone_size: few
cdr3_nt: TGCAGCGTTGAAGATCTTCGGGGGCGGCACGCTTTCTTT
cdr3_aa: CSVEDLRGRHAFF

v_call: TRBV4-2
d_call: .
j_call: TRBJ1-5
clone_size: .
cdr3_nt: TGTGCCAGCAGCCAAGCCGGGCAGAATCAGCCCCAGCATTTT
cdr3_aa: CASSQAGQNQPQHF

v_call: TRBV28
d_call: .
j_call: TRBJ1-6
clone_size: .
cdr3_nt: TGTGCCAGCAGGAAAAATTCACCCCTCCACTTT
cdr3_aa: CASRKNSPLHF

v_call: TRBV27
d_call: .
j_call: TRBJ1-6
clone_size: few
cdr3_nt: TGTGCCAGCAGTTTATCTAGGGATCGGAGCTCCTATAATTCACCCCTCCACTTT
cdr3_aa: CASSLSRDRSSYNSPLHF

v_call: TRBV20-1
d_call: TRBD2
j_call: TRBJ2-5
clone_size: many
cdr3_nt: TGCAGTGCGCCCCTCGGGGGGGTCCAAGAGACCCAGTACTTC
cdr3_aa: CSAPLGGVQETQYF

v_call: TRBV20-1
d_call: TRBD2
j_call: TRBJ2-1
clone_size: few
cdr3_nt: TGCAGTGCTAGCCCCGCCGGGACTAGCGGGAGGGCCAAGTTCTTC
cdr3_aa: CSASPAGTSGRAKFF

v_call: TRBV11-2
d_call: TRBD2
j_call: TRBJ2-4
clone_size: .
cdr3_nt: TGTGCCAGCAGCGCAAACCCTTGGGCTAGCGGGGGGGCCACTGGCAAAAACATTCAGTACTTC
cdr3_aa: CASSANPWASGGATGKNIQYF

v_call: TRBV7-8
d_call: TRBD2
j_call: TRBJ2-3
clone_size: .
cdr3_nt: TGTGCCAGCAGCATGAGACTAGCGGGGTACACAGATACGCAGTATTTT
cdr3_aa: CASSMRLAGYTDTQYF

v_call: TRBV10-3
d_call: TRBD1
j_call: TRBJ2-1
clone_size: many
cdr3_nt: TGTGCCATCAGTGAGAATCCGGGACAGGCCTACAATGAGCAGTTCTTC
cdr3_aa: CAISENPGQAYNEQFF

v_call: TRBV20-1
d_call: .
j_call: TRBJ2-7
clone_size: few
cdr3_nt: TGCAGTGCTGCCCAGACAGTTCACGGACAAAGCTCCTACGAGCAGTACTTC
cdr3_aa: CSAAQTVHGQSSYEQYF

v_call: TRBV20-1
d_call: TRBD2
j_call: TRBJ2-3
clone_size: .
cdr3_nt: TGCAGTGTTAGAACGGCGGGAGGACTCCCTAGCACAGATACGCAGTATTTT
cdr3_aa: CSVRTAGGLPSTDTQYF

v_call: TRBV7-2
d_call: .
j_call: TRBJ2-3
clone_size: few
cdr3_nt: TGTGCCAGCAGCCTCTCCTCAGCGGTCACAGATACGCAGTATTTT
cdr3_aa: CASSLSSAVTDTQYF

v_call: TRBV2
d_call: .
j_call: TRBJ2-1
clone_size: .
cdr3_nt: TGTGCCAGCTTTCTACTCTCCTACAATGAGCAGTTCTTC
cdr3_aa: CASFLLSYNEQFF

v_call: TRBV12-3/TRBV12-4
d_call: .
j_call: TRBJ1-4
clone_size: many
cdr3_nt: TGTGCCAGCAGTCCATCGACAGGCAAACTGTTTTTT
cdr3_aa: CASSPSTGKLFF

v_call: TRBV2
d_call: .
j_call: TRBJ2-2
clone_size: many
cdr3_nt: TGTGCCAGCAGTCGACTAGGAAGCACCGGGGAGCTGTTTTTT
cdr3_aa: CASSRLGSTGELFF

v_call: TRBV7-9
d_call: .
j_call: TRBJ2-5
clone_size: .
cdr3_nt: TGTGCCAGCAGCTTAGACATGGAGACCCAGTACTTC
cdr3_aa: CASSLDMETQYF

v_call: TRBV15
d_call: TRBD2
j_call: TRBJ2-5
clone_size: .
cdr3_nt: TGTGCCACCAGCAGAGCGGGAGGGCGCTTAAAAGAGACCCAGTACTTC
cdr3_aa: CATSRAGGRLKETQYF

v_call: TRBV14
d_call: TRBD1
j_call: TRBJ2-1
clone_size: few
cdr3_nt: TGTGCCAGCAGCCAATATACAGGGGGTATTTACAATGAGCAGTTCTTC
cdr3_aa: CASSQYTGGIYNEQFF

v_call: TRBV4-2
d_call: TRBD1
j_call: TRBJ2-5
clone_size: .
cdr3_nt: TGTGCCAGCAGCCAAGTTAGGACAGGGGTGGGAGAGACCCAGTACTTC
cdr3_aa: CASSQVRTGVGETQYF

v_call: TRBV29-1
d_call: .
j_call: TRBJ2-3
clone_size: .
cdr3_nt: TGCAGCGTTGAACACACCTCAGATACGCAGTATTTT
cdr3_aa: CSVEHTSDTQYF

v_call: TRBV6-1
d_call: TRBD2
j_call: TRBJ2-3
clone_size: .
cdr3_nt: TGTGCCAGCGGGGGGCTAGCGGGAGGCGCAGATACGCAGTATTTT
cdr3_aa: CASGGLAGGADTQYF

v_call: TRBV28
d_call: TRBD2
j_call: TRBJ2-5
clone_size: few
cdr3_nt: TGTGCCAGCAGTATACCGGGACTAGCAAGTGAGGGGACCCAGTACTTC
cdr3_aa: CASSIPGLASEGTQYF

v_call: TRBV14
d_call: .
j_call: TRBJ2-1
clone_size: .
cdr3_nt: TGTGCCAGCAGCCCGCTCCGGGACAATGAGCAGTTCTTC
cdr3_aa: CASSPLRDNEQFF

v_call: TRBV7-3
d_call: .
j_call: TRBJ2-5
clone_size: .
cdr3_nt: TGTGCCAGCAGCTTCGCCTACCCCGGGACCCAGTACTTC
cdr3_aa: CASSFAYPGTQYF

v_call: TRBV7-2
d_call: TRBD2
j_call: TRBJ2-1
clone_size: .
cdr3_nt: TGTGCCAGCAGATCCCCGAGCGGGAGCTACAATGAGCAGTTCTTC
cdr3_aa: CASRSPSGSYNEQFF

v_call: TRBV14
d_call: TRBD2
j_call: TRBJ2-7
clone_size: many
cdr3_nt: TGTGCCAGCAGCCAAGTGGTAGCGGGACTGGGGGAGCAGTACTTC
cdr3_aa: CASSQVVAGLGEQYF

v_call: TRBV29-1
d_call: .
j_call: TRBJ1-3
clone_size: few
cdr3_nt: TGCAGCGTCGCCGGACAGAGTGGAAACACCATATATTTT
cdr3_aa: CSVAGQSGNTIYF

v_call: TRBV20-1
d_call: .
j_call: TRBJ2-5
clone_size: .
cdr3_nt: TGCAGTGCTAGACAAACGGGGAAGGGGTACCAAGAGACCCAGTACTTT
cdr3_aa: CSARQTGKGYQETQYF

v_call: TRBV7-2
d_call: .
j_call: TRBJ2-5
clone_size: .
cdr3_nt: TGTGCCAGCAGCTTAAGGGGACGCCGGGCCGCACAAGAGACCCAGTACTTC
cdr3_aa: CASSLRGRRAAQETQYF

v_call: TRBV5-1
d_call: .
j_call: TRBJ2-1
clone_size: .
cdr3_nt: TGCGCCAGCAGCGGCGCCGGGACCGTGGGCACAGAGCAGTTCTTC
cdr3_aa: CASSGAGTVGTEQFF

v_call: TRBV5-1
d_call: TRBD2
j_call: TRBJ2-1
clone_size: .
cdr3_nt: TGCGCCAACAGCACCCTAGCAACGGGAGGTGTCGATGGGCAGTTCTTC
cdr3_aa: CANSTLATGGVDGQFF

v_call: TRBV28
d_call: TRBD1
j_call: TRBJ2-1
clone_size: .
cdr3_nt: TGTGCCAGCAAAAACCCCTCCGGGACAGGGGGTAGGTTGTATGAGCAGTTCTTC
cdr3_aa: CASKNPSGTGGRLYEQFF

v_call: TRBV3-1
d_call: .
j_call: TRBJ1-1
clone_size: many
cdr3_nt: TGTGCCAGCAGCCAAGGGGTCGTGACAAATGCTTTCTTT
cdr3_aa: CASSQGVVTNAFF

v_call: TRBV28
d_call: .
j_call: TRBJ1-4
clone_size: few
cdr3_nt: TGTGCCAGCAGTTCCACGGGTCCAGGGAGTGAAAAACTGTTTTTT
cdr3_aa: CASSSTGPGSEKLFF

v_call: TRBV4-2
d_call: TRBD1
j_call: TRBJ2-7
clone_size: .
cdr3_nt: TGTGCCAGCAGCCAAGTCGCGGGACAGGGGGCCTACGAGCAGTACTTC
cdr3_aa: CASSQVAGQGAYEQYF

v_call: TRBV29-1
d_call: .
j_call: TRBJ1-4
clone_size: many
cdr3_nt: TGCAGCGTCACGGCAGGCGTTAATGAAAAACTGTTTTTT
cdr3_aa: CSVTAGVNEKLFF

v_call: TRBV9
d_call: .
j_call: TRBJ2-3
clone_size: .
cdr3_nt: TGTGCCAGCAGCGGGGACTCGAGGACAGATACGCAGTATTTT
cdr3_aa: CASSGDSRTDTQYF

v_call: TRBV6-2/TRBV6-3
d_call: .
j_call: TRBJ1-4
clone_size: .
cdr3_nt: TGTGCCAGCAGCGACACCGGACTCTCTAATGAAAAACTGTTTTTT
cdr3_aa: CASSDTGLSNEKLFF

v_call: TRBV5-1
d_call: .
j_call: TRBJ2-7
clone_size: few
cdr3_nt: TGCGCCAGCAGCACGGTTCGGACCGGAGAGCAGTACTTC
cdr3_aa: CASSTVRTGEQYF

v_call: TRBV3-1
d_call: .
j_call: TRBJ1-5
clone_size: .
cdr3_nt: TGTGCCAGCAGCCACTCATATGGCAATCAGCCCCAGCATTTT
cdr3_aa: CASSHSYGNQPQHF